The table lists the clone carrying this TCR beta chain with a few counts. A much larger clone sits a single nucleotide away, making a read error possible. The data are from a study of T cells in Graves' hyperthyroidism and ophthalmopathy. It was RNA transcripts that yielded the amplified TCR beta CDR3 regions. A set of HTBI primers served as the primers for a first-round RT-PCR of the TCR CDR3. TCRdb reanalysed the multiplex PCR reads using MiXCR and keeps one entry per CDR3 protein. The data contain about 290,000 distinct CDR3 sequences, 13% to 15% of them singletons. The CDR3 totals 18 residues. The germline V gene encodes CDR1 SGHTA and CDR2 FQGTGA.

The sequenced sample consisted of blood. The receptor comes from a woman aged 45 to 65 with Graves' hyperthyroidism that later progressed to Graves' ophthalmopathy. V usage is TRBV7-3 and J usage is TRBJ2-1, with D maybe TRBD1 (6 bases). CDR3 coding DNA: TGTGCCAGCAGCCGAGCCTACGACAGGTCTAGCTCCTACAATGGGCAGTTCTTC. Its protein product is CASSRAYDRSSSYNGQFF.